Listed below are T cell receptor beta chains from one sample, sequenced in a study of shared clonotypes between healthy human individuals. Produced via immunoSEQ multiplex PCR; TCRdb's table is partial and in-frame only. Of 80,000 to 100,000 clones in the sample, 60% to 75% are singletons; the top ten hold about half. Material: memory CD8+ T cells sorted from blood. Receptors were obtained from a man aged 30-40 years in good health. Both conserved end residues are part of each CDR3. A D gene is named only where the DNA matches it firmly. Only part of the rows carry a size: once, few, many, or a class if the clone is expanded.

size	J	D	V	DNA	CDR3
.	TRBJ2-1	TRBD1	TRBV25-1	TGTGCCAGTGGGGGACAGGGGGCTTCCTACAATGAGCAGTTCTTC	CASGGQGASYNEQFF
few	TRBJ1-5	TRBD1	TRBV19	TGTGCCAGTTGCAGGGCAGGGGGTTACCAGCCCCAGCATTTT	CASCRAGGYQPQHF
many	TRBJ2-1	TRBD2	TRBV7-2	TGTGCCAGCAGCTATCCGGGACTAGGTAATGAGCAGTTCTTC	CASSYPGLGNEQFF
.	TRBJ2-1	TRBD2	TRBV20-1	TGCAGCGAGCGGGAGGGGGGTGAGCAGTTCTTC	CSEREGGEQFF
.	TRBJ2-7	.	TRBV7-6	TGTGCCAGCAGCCCCTCTGCGGGTAATGTCCACGAGCAGTACTTC	CASSPSAGNVHEQYF
.	TRBJ2-1	.	TRBV14	TGTGCCAGCAGCCAAGATCTCAGTAATATTGGTGAGCAGTTCTTC	CASSQDLSNIGEQFF
.	TRBJ2-3	.	TRBV5-1	TGCGCCAGCAGGTCGGAGGGAGATACGCAGTATTTT	CASRSEGDTQYF
.	TRBJ1-2	TRBD1	TRBV9	TGTGCCAGCACCGCAGGGGGCAACTATGGCTACACCTTC	CASTAGGNYGYTF
.	TRBJ2-7	TRBD2	TRBV10-3	TGTGCCATCAGCGGACTAGCGGGTTCGGGCGAGCAGTACTTC	CAISGLAGSGEQYF
few	TRBJ2-7	TRBD2	TRBV15	TGTGCCACCAGCGGGACTAGCGGCTACGAGCAGTACTTC	CATSGTSGYEQYF
few	TRBJ2-5	TRBD1	TRBV5-6	TGTGCCAGCAGCTTGGTCAGGGGGTCCCAACAAGAGACCCAGTACTTC	CASSLVRGSQQETQYF
once	TRBJ1-6	TRBD1	TRBV5-1	TGCGCCAGCAGCCGACAGGGAACGAATTCACCCCTCCACTTT	CASSRQGTNSPLHF
.	TRBJ1-1	.	TRBV6-1	TGTGCCAGCAGTGGCCGGGAAGAGGGGTACACTGAAGCTTTCTTT	CASSGREEGYTEAFF
.	TRBJ2-2	TRBD2	TRBV7-9	TGTGCCAGCAGCTTAGGAGCGGGAAGCACCGGGGAGCTGTTTTTT	CASSLGAGSTGELFF
.	TRBJ2-7	TRBD1	TRBV5-1	TGCGCCAGCAGCTTAGGACAGGGATCCTACGAGCAGTACTTC	CASSLGQGSYEQYF
.	TRBJ2-1	TRBD2	TRBV7-2	TGTGCCAGCAGCTCCACTAGCGGGAGCACAGATGAGCAGTTCTTC	CASSSTSGSTDEQFF
.	TRBJ1-5	.	TRBV25-1	TGTGCCAGCAGTGATAGTAGCAATCAGCCCCAGCATTTT	CASSDSSNQPQHF
.	TRBJ1-1	.	TRBV6-6	TGTGCCAGCAGCCTTTCAGGTGGGACCACTGAAGCTTTCTTT	CASSLSGGTTEAFF
many	TRBJ2-5	TRBD2	TRBV9	TGTGCCAGCAGCGAGGGACTAGCAGTTTTTGAGACCCAGTACTTC	CASSEGLAVFETQYF
.	TRBJ2-5	.	TRBV2	TGTGCCAGCAGTGATCTAGCAAAGAGGGAGACCCAGTACTTC	CASSDLAKRETQYF
.	TRBJ2-5	.	TRBV28	TGTGCCAGCACCGACCCCTCGGGACTTCAAGAGACCCAGTACTTC	CASTDPSGLQETQYF
.	TRBJ2-7	.	TRBV20-1	TGCAGTGCTGGGGACTTTTACGAGCAGTACTTC	CSAGDFYEQYF
.	TRBJ2-5	TRBD2	TRBV10-3	TGTGCCATCAGTACGGAACCCGTTGGGACTAGCGGGAGGGCCAAAGAGACCCAGTACTTC	CAISTEPVGTSGRAKETQYF
once	TRBJ2-7	.	TRBV28	TGTGCCAGTGACAGTACCTACGAGCAGTACTTC	CASDSTYEQYF
.	TRBJ2-3	.	TRBV5-4	TGTGCCAGCAGCCCCCCGGTGGACTCGACAGATACGCAGTATTTT	CASSPPVDSTDTQYF
.	TRBJ2-7	.	TRBV28	TGTGCCAGCAGTTTGGGCACAAGCTCTCTCTACGAGCAGTACTTC	CASSLGTSSLYEQYF
few	TRBJ2-1	.	TRBV7-9	TGTGCCAGCAGCTTAGATAGCTACAATGAGCAGTTCTTC	CASSLDSYNEQFF
.	TRBJ2-1	.	TRBV5-1	TGCGCCAGCAGCCGGACTCGCGGCGGGGAGCAGTTCTTC	CASSRTRGGEQFF
.	TRBJ2-5	.	TRBV4-3	TGCGCCAGCAGCCAAGATACACGAGCGGGGACCCAGTACTTC	CASSQDTRAGTQYF
.	TRBJ2-3	.	TRBV5-4	TGTGCCAGCAGCTTGACGGGACTCACAGATACGCAGTATTTT	CASSLTGLTDTQYF
.	TRBJ1-4	.	TRBV30	TGTGCCTGGAGTTATGGGGGCGATGGTGAAAAACTGTTTTTT	CAWSYGGDGEKLFF
few	TRBJ2-7	TRBD2	TRBV30	TGTGCCTGGAATGGGGGGGTCCCAGGAGAGCAGTACTTC	CAWNGGVPGEQYF
.	TRBJ1-2	.	TRBV6-5	TGTGCCAGCAGGGCACTGAACTATGGCTACACCTTC	CASRALNYGYTF
.	TRBJ2-1	TRBD2	TRBV19	TGTGCCAGTAGTTTCGGGACTAGCGGGAATGAGCAGTTCTTC	CASSFGTSGNEQFF
.	TRBJ2-7	.	TRBV5-1	TGCGCCAGCAGCTTGGATTCCACTCCCTACGAGCAGTACTTC	CASSLDSTPYEQYF
.	TRBJ1-4	.	TRBV7-2	TGTGCCAGCAGCCGTGGGGGGCAGGGGAGTGAAAAACTGTTTTTT	CASSRGGQGSEKLFF
once	TRBJ2-7	TRBD2	TRBV27	TGTGCCAGCAGGGGACTAGCGGGAGTTCCCCTCTACGAGCAGTACTTC	CASRGLAGVPLYEQYF
few	TRBJ1-5	.	TRBV28	TGTGCCAGCAGTTTACTCCTCGCGGGGGGCAATCAGCCCCAGCATTTT	CASSLLLAGGNQPQHF
few	TRBJ2-1	.	TRBV9	TGTGCCAGCAGCGTAGAGGGAAACTACAATGAGCAGTTCTTC	CASSVEGNYNEQFF
few	TRBJ1-5	TRBD1	TRBV6-5	TGTGCCAGCAGTTACTCGTCGACAGGGGTTCAGCCCCAGCATTTT	CASSYSSTGVQPQHF
few	TRBJ1-5	.	TRBV2	TGTGCCAGCAGTGACTGGGTAGATCAGCCCCAGCATTTT	CASSDWVDQPQHF
.	TRBJ2-1	TRBD2	TRBV29-1	TGCAGCGTTGTGGGGGCCGGGGGGGACTACAATGAGCAGTTCTTC	CSVVGAGGDYNEQFF
few	TRBJ2-1	TRBD2	TRBV5-1	TGCGCCAGCAGCTGGGGACTAGCGGGAGGGAGACATTACAATGAGCAGTTCTTC	CASSWGLAGGRHYNEQFF
.	TRBJ2-1	TRBD2	TRBV7-9	TGTGCCAGCAGCCATGGGGGGACGGCTAGCGGGACCAATGAGCAGTTCTTC	CASSHGGTASGTNEQFF
.	TRBJ2-1	.	TRBV6-4	TGTGCCAGCAGTGGGTCCCTTAACAATGAGCAGTTCTTC	CASSGSLNNEQFF
.	TRBJ2-1	.	TRBV28	TGTGCCAGCAGCTCCGGGTGGTCCTACAATGAGCAGTTCTTC	CASSSGWSYNEQFF
few	TRBJ1-2	.	TRBV6-5	TGTGCCAGCAGTTATGGGGGTGCCTATGGCTACACCTTC	CASSYGGAYGYTF
.	TRBJ2-1	TRBD1	TRBV6-4	TGTGCCAGCAGCGAAACGGGACAGGGGCACAATGAGCAGTTCTTC	CASSETGQGHNEQFF
.	TRBJ2-1	.	TRBV4-1	TGCGCCAGCAGCCAAGAGGGACTCGCCCACTACAATGAGCAGTTCTTC	CASSQEGLAHYNEQFF
.	TRBJ2-7	.	TRBV6-6	TGTGCCAGCAGTGCGGCCCCCACCTACGAGCAGTACTTC	CASSAAPTYEQYF
.	TRBJ2-1	TRBD2	TRBV5-4	TGTGCCAGCAGCCCTCCGCCCATAGCGGGAGGGGCCTACAATGAGCAGTTCTTC	CASSPPPIAGGAYNEQFF
.	TRBJ2-6	.	TRBV6-1	TGTGCCAGCAGTGGAGGCGACTCTGGGGCCAACGTCCTGACTTTC	CASSGGDSGANVLTF
.	TRBJ2-7	.	TRBV10-3	TGTGCCATCAGTGGTCTACAGGGCGGCGAGCAGTACTTC	CAISGLQGGEQYF
few	TRBJ2-1	TRBD2	TRBV7-8	TGTGCCAGCGGAGAGACTAGCGGGAGTAGCGATGAGCAGTTCTTC	CASGETSGSSDEQFF
.	TRBJ1-1	TRBD1	TRBV7-8	TGTGCCAGCAGCCCTGGACAGGTCGCAGCTATGAACACTGAAGCTTTCTTT	CASSPGQVAAMNTEAFF